The source of this TCR beta chain is a study of beta chain features in type 1 diabetes. General study results and limits: Individuals with type 1 diabetes displayed fewer insertions and more deletions at VDJ junctions.

Expressed TCRB transcripts were sequenced because the isolated RNA had all been reverse transcribed beforehand. Sequenced by immunoSEQ multiplex PCR; TCRdb stores in-frame clones only, minus some. This table has some 410,000 clones, about 10% appearing once. Germline loops: CDR1 MDHEN, CDR2 SYDVKM. The V end lost 10 bases, the J end lost 0 bases, and 18 bases lay between the germline ends. The CDR3 is made up of 15 amino acids. This clone turned up a few times. Its specificity is unknown. The sequencing sample was made of naive CD4+ T cells from blood. V is TRBV28 and J is TRBJ1-2; possibly TRBD1 for D (5 bases). The sequence came from a woman aged 18-29 years in good health. The CDR3 bases are TGTGCCACCTCACAGGCATTCATTCCTAACTATGGCTACACCTTC. Its protein product is CATSQAFIPNYGYTF.